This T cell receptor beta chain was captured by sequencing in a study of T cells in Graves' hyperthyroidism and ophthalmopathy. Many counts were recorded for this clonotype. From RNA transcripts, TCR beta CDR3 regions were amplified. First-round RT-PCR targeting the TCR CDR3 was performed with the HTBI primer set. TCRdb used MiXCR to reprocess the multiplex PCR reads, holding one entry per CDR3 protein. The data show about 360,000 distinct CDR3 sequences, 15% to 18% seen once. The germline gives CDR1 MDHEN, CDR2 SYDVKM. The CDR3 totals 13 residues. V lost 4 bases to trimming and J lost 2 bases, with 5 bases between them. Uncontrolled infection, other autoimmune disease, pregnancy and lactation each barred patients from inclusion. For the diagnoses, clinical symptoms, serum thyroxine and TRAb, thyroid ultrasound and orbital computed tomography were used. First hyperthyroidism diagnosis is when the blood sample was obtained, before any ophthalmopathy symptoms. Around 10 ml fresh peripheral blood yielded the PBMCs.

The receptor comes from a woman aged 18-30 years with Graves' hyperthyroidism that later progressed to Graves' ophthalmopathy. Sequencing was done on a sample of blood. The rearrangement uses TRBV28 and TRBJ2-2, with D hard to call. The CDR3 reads CASSYVNTGELFF. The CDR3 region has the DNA TGTGCCAGCAGTTACGTAAACACCGGGGAGCTGTTTTTT. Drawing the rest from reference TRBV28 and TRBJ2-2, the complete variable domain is DVKVTQSSRYLVKRTGEKVFLECVQDMDHENMFWYRQDPGLGLRLIYFSYDVKMKEKGDIPEGYSVSREKKERFSLILESASTNQTSMYLCASSYVNTGELFFGEGSRLTVL.